This entry describes one TCR beta chain. Its antigen is undetermined. The sample is drawn from a study of T cells expressing NK-cell markers. TCRdb reprocessed the 5' RACE reads and reports one entry per CDR3 protein, with no DNA. The clone table shows about 160,000 distinct CDR3 sequences, with the ten largest holding under 20%. Study-level findings and limits: The CD3+CD56-NKG2C+ fraction was also led by these clonotypes in several donors.

The sequencing input was blood T cells: a sorted CD56 or NKG2C T cell subset, CD4+ or CD8+ T cells, or bulk PBMC T cells (not recorded which). This TCR was recovered from a woman between 18 and 70 years old in good health.

CDR3 region: CAIREMNTEAFF. J is TRBJ1-1 and V is TRBV10-3. Per the germline V gene, CDR1 is ENHRY and CDR2 is SYGVKD. This CDR3 contains 12 residues.